One and the same sample provided the 20 T cell receptor beta chains below, sequenced in a study of cytomegalovirus exposure and HLA in healthy donors. Here immunoSEQ multiplex PCR was the method, and the copy in TCRdb shows in-frame clones only, minus some. The table lists more than 250,000 clones, 90% of them singletons, with 3.1% in the top ten. Sequences were obtained from PBMCs. Every receptor here comes from a woman aged 25 to 39 in good health and CMV-seronegative.

The V gene is TRBV2, the J gene TRBJ2-5; 13 bases align to TRBD2. Germline V CDR1 and CDR2: SNHLY, FYNNEI. J was trimmed by 2 bases and V by 1 base; bases with no gene match: 4. The CDR3 is 17 residues long. CDR3 in amino acids: CASSEGTSGRRQETQYF. CDR3 coding DNA: TGTGCCAGCAGTGAAGGGACTAGCGGGAGAAGACAAGAGACCCAGTACTTC. Supplemented by reference TRBV2 and TRBJ2-5, the full variable domain reads EPEVTQTPSHQVTQMGQEVILRCVPISNHLYFYWYRQILGQKVEFLVSFYNNEISEKSEIFDDQFSVERPDGSNFTLKIRSTKLEDSAMYFCASSEGTSGRRQETQYFGPGTRLLVL.

The J gene is TRBJ2-7, the V gene TRBV4-3; the match to TRBD1 covers 11 bases. CDR3 length: 15 residues. CDR1 is LGHNA and CDR2 is YSLEER in the germline V gene. Trimming took 0 bases from V and 7 from J; bases not matched to a gene: 5. For the CDR3, the DNA is TGCGCCAGCAGCCAAGATGAGGACAGGGGGCGAGAGCAGTACTTC. It encodes CASSQDEDRGREQYF.

The chain uses TRBV5-4 and TRBJ2-7; 9 nucleotides align to TRBD2. The trim removed 0 bases at V and 2 bases at J, leaving 3 bases unmatched. CDR1 and CDR2 (germline): SGHNT, YYREEE (reference sequence). This CDR3 is built from 15 residues. CDR3 sequence: CASSLGSSGTYEQYF. The DNA for the CDR3 is TGTGCCAGCAGCTTGGGATCTAGCGGGACCTACGAGCAGTACTTC.

This rearrangement joins TRBV2 to TRBJ2-6; D may be TRBD1 (5 bases). The ends were cut back, 5 bases at V and 4 bases at J, with 12 bases in the middle. The germline CDR1 and CDR2 sequences are SNHLY and FYNNEI. This CDR3 spans 15 amino acids. CDR3 nucleotides: TGTGCCAGCAGTCCCCAAAAGGGGGGGGCCAACGTCCTGACTTTC. Translating gives CASSPQKGGANVLTF.

The rearrangement links TRBV19 to TRBJ1-5; D possibly corresponds to TRBD1 (5 bases). This CDR3 is 15 amino acids long. Germline V gene lookup returns CDR1 LNHDA and CDR2 SQIVND (reference sequence). Trimming shortened V by 4 bases and J by 7 bases, and 17 bases separated the two germline ends. For the CDR3, the DNA is TGTGCCAGTAGTACCCGGACACCCTCGGGGCAGCCCCAGCATTTT. Its protein product is CASSTRTPSGQPQHF.

The chain is built from TRBV7-6 and TRBJ2-5; D is possibly TRBD1 (6 bases). CDR3 size: 14 residues. Trimming took off 5 bases at V and 0 bases at J, with 10 bases between the two ends. CDR1 SGHVS and CDR2 FNYEAQ come from the germline V gene. DNA for the CDR3: TGTGCCAGCAGCAAAGACAGGAACCAAGAGACCCAGTACTTC. Translation: CASSKDRNQETQYF.

The chain recombines TRBV27 with TRBJ2-1, with 12 bases lining up with TRBD2. The CDR3 runs 20 residues. Germline assignment: CDR1 MNHEY and CDR2 SMNVEV (reference sequence). The trim removed 6 bases at V and 0 bases at J, leaving 15 bases unmatched. This CDR3 is CASSKLPGLAGPSSYNEQFF. The CDR3 nucleotides read TGTGCCAGCAGCAAGCTTCCGGGACTAGCGGGCCCAAGCTCCTACAATGAGCAGTTCTTC.

The table lists this clone with a count of one. V gene TRBV9 combines with J gene TRBJ2-2; tentative D call: TRBD2 (5 bases). This CDR3 contains 14 residues. V lost 2 bases and J 4 bases, leaving 9 bases between the germline ends. Germline V gene sequence: CDR1 SGDLS, CDR2 YYNGEE. CDR3 in DNA: TGTGCCAGCAGCGTCGAGGGCCTCACCGGGGAGCTGTTTTTT. This encodes CASSVEGLTGELFF.

This clone was counted once. The chain joins TRBV9 to TRBJ2-1; D ambiguous. V lost 4 bases and J lost 2, with 13 bases in between. This CDR3 region has 15 residues. Germline loops: CDR1 SGDLS, CDR2 YYNGEE. The CDR3 region is CASSSQGSTYNEQFF. The CDR3 DNA sequence: TGTGCCAGCAGCTCTCAAGGATCAACCTACAATGAGCAGTTCTTC.

This rearrangement joins TRBV28 to TRBJ2-1; D remains ambiguous. The germline V gene encodes CDR1 MDHEN and CDR2 SYDVKM. V was cut by 4 bases and J by 0 bases, with 7 bases left in between. The CDR3 runs to 14 residues. CDR3 residues: CASSSGVSYNEQFF. The CDR3 nucleotides read TGTGCCAGCAGTTCCGGAGTCTCCTACAATGAGCAGTTCTTC.

This clone is a singleton in its sample. The rearrangement joins TRBV27 to TRBJ1-3; D unclear. Trimming stripped 0 bases from V and 2 bases from J, with 14 bases between. The germline V gene has CDR1 MNHEY and CDR2 SMNVEV (reference sequence). The CDR3 consists of 17 residues. The CDR3, as DNA: TGTGCCAGCAGTTTATCGTGGCAGGTCGCAACTGGAAACACCATATATTTT. It yields the protein CASSLSWQVATGNTIYF.

The chain combines TRBV7-2 with TRBJ2-7; D unclear. Germline-derived CDR1 and CDR2 are SGHTA and FQGNSA. V was shortened by 2 bases and J by 4 bases, with 9 bases between the two germline ends. This CDR3 comprises 13 residues. Written as DNA, the CDR3 is TGTGCCAGCAGCTTAACAAACAAGTACGAGCAGTACTTC. Its translation is CASSLTNKYEQYF.

In its sample, this clone was seen once. This chain uses TRBV30 with TRBJ2-3, with 13 nucleotides matching TRBD2. The CDR3 has 15 amino acids. CDR1 and CDR2 from the germline V gene are GTSNPN and SVGIG (reference sequence). The V and J ends lost 4 bases and 4 bases, in that order; junction bases with no gene match: 5. Written as DNA, the CDR3 is TGTGCCTGGACCGGACTAGCGGGAGTAGCAGATACGCAGTATTTT. It is translated as CAWTGLAGVADTQYF.

This sequence joins TRBV28 and TRBJ1-3, with unresolved D. The CDR3 sequence is 16 residues long. Germline V gene data show CDR1 as MDHEN and CDR2 as SYDVKM. Trimming took off 5 bases at V and 0 bases at J, with 14 bases between the two ends. The CDR3 protein is CASSEGTWSSGNTIYF. DNA of the CDR3: TGTGCCAGCAGTGAAGGAACTTGGAGCTCTGGAAACACCATATATTTT.

The chain employs TRBV25-1 and TRBJ1-2, with D uncertain. The CDR3 covers 13 residues. The germline V gene has CDR1 MGHDK and CDR2 SYGVNS. V lost 2 bases and J lost 7, with 11 bases in between. CDR3 sequence (DNA): TGTGCCAGCAGTGAAGGGAACATAGGTGGCTACACCTTC. This codes for CASSEGNIGGYTF.

The genes are TRBV7-9 and TRBJ2-1; 11 bases agree with TRBD2. The germline gives CDR1 SEHNR, CDR2 FQNEAQ (reference sequence). The CDR3 runs to 15 residues. V shed 0 bases and J 8 bases; nucleotides not matched to a gene: 3. CDR3 protein: CASSLASGRGHEQFF. The CDR3, as DNA: TGTGCCAGCAGCTTAGCTAGCGGGAGGGGGCATGAGCAGTTCTTC.

This rearrangement joins TRBV14 to TRBJ2-1; possible D gene TRBD2, 5 bases. V lost 1 base and J lost 4, with 17 bases in between. The CDR3 consists of 17 residues. Germline V gives CDR1 SGHDN, CDR2 FVKESK. The CDR3 reads CASSQVAQVPGYNEQFF. CDR3 in DNA: TGTGCCAGCAGCCAAGTTGCCCAGGTCCCGGGGTACAATGAGCAGTTCTTC.

The count of this clone is one. V gene TRBV28 combines with J gene TRBJ2-2; 9 bases line up with TRBD1. The CDR3 is made up of 15 amino acids. The germline V gene encodes CDR1 MDHEN and CDR2 SYDVKM. Trimming took 6 bases from V and 1 from J; bases not matched to a gene: 3. The CDR3 is CASSATGGNTGELFF. The CDR3 DNA follows: TGTGCCAGCAGCGCGACAGGGGGGAACACCGGGGAGCTGTTTTTT.

This rearrangement joins TRBV6-5 to TRBJ1-5; D uncertain. Germline values: CDR1 MNHEY, CDR2 SVGAGI. CDR3 size: 14 residues. The V gene lost 6 bases and the J gene lost 5 bases, with 14 bases spanning the gap. CDR3 residues: CASSDASPYQPQHF. For the CDR3, the DNA is TGTGCCAGCAGCGACGCGTCCCCTTATCAGCCCCAGCATTTT.

This CDR3 reads CASSLGLVGAGVGPKNIQYF. DNA for the CDR3: TGTGCCAGCAGCTTAGGATTGGTTGGAGCGGGAGTGGGTCCCAAAAACATTCAGTACTTC. This rearrangement joins TRBV11-3 to TRBJ2-4; 8 positions agree with TRBD2. The CDR3 has 20 residues. CDR1 and CDR2 from the germline V gene are SGHNT and YENEEA. Trimming removed 1 base from V and 2 bases from J; junction bases left unmatched: 16.